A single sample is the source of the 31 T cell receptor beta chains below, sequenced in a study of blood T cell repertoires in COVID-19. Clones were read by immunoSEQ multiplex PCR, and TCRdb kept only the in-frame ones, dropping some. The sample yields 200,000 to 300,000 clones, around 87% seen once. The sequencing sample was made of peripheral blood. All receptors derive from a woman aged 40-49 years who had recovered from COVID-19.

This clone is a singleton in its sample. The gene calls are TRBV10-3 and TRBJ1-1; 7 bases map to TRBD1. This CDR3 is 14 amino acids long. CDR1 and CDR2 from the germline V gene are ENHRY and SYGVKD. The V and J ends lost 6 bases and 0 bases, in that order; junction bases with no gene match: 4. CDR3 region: CAISPGGMNTEAFF. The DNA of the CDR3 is TGTGCCATCAGCCCAGGGGGAATGAACACTGAAGCTTTCTTT.

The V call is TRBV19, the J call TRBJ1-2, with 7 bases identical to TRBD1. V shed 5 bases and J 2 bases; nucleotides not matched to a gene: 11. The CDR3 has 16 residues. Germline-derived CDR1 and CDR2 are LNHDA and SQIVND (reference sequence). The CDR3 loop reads CASSPLRGQQNYGYTF. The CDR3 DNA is TGTGCCAGTAGTCCCCTGCGGGGACAGCAAAACTATGGCTACACCTTC.

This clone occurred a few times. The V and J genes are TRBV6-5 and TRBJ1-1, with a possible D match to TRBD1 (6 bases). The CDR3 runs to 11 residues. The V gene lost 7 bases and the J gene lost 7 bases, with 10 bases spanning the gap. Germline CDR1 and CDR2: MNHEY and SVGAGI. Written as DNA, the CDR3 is TGTGCCAGCACCGGGGACATTGAAGCTTTCTTT. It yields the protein CASTGDIEAFF.

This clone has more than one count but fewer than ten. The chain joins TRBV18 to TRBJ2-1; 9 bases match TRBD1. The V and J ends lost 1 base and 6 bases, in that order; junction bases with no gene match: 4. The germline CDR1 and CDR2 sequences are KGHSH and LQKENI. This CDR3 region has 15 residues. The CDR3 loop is CASSPLQGAGNEQFF. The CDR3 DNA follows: TGTGCCAGCTCACCACTACAGGGGGCAGGCAATGAGCAGTTCTTC. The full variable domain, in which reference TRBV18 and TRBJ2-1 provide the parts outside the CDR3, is NAGVMQNPRHLVRRRGQEARLRCSPMKGHSHVYWYRQLPEEGLKFMVYLQKENIIDESGMPKERFSAEFPKEGPSILRIQQVVRGDSAAYFCASSPLQGAGNEQFFGPGTRLTVL.

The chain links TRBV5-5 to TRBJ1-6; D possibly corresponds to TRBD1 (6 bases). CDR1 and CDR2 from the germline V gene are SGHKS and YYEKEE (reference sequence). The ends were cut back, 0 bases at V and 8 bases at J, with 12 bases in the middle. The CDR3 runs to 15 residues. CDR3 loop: CASSLDGGADSPLHF. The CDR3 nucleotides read TGTGCCAGCAGCTTGGACGGGGGGGCGGATTCACCCCTCCACTTT.

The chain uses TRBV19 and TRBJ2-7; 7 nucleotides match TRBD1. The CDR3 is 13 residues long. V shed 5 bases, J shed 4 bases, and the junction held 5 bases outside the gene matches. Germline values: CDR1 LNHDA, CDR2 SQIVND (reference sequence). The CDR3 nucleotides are TGTGCCAGTAGTTCTCGACAGGGATACGAGCAGTACTTC. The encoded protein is CASSSRQGYEQYF.

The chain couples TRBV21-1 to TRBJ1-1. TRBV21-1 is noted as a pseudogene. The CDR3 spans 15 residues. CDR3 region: CASSKASTCPFLAFF. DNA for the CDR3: TGTGCCAGCAGCAAAGCAAGCACCTGTCCGTTTCTAGCTTTCTTT.

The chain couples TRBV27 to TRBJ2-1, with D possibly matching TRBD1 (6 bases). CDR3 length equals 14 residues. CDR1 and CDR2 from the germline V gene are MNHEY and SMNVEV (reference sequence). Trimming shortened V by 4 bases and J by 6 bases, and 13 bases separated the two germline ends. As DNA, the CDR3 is TGTGCCAGCAGTTCCAAGGGGGTCGGCAATGAGCAGTTCTTC. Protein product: CASSSKGVGNEQFF.

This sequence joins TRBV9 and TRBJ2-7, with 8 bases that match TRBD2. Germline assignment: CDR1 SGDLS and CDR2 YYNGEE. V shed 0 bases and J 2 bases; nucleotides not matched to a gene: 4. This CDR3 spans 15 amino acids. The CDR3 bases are TGTGCCAGCAGCGTAGGACTAGCGTTCACCTACGAGCAGTACTTC. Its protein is CASSVGLAFTYEQYF.

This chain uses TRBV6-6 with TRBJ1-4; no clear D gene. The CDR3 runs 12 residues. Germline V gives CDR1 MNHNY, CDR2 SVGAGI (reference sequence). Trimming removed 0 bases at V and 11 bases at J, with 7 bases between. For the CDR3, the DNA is TGTGCCAGCAGTTACTCTACGGAGAAACTGTTTTTT. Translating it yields CASSYSTEKLFF.

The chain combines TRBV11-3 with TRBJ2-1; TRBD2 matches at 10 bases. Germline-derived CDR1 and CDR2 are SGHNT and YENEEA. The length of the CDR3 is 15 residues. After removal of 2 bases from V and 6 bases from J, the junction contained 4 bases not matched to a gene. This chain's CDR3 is CASSLSGGAVNEQFF. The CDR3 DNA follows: TGTGCCAGCAGCTTAAGCGGGGGGGCCGTCAATGAGCAGTTCTTC.

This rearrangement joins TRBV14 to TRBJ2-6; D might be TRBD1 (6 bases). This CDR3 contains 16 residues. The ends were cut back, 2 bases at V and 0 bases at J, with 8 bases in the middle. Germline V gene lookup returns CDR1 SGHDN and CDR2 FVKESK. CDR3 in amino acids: CASSQWGHSGANVLTF. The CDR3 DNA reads TGTGCCAGCAGCCAATGGGGGCACTCTGGGGCCAACGTCCTGACTTTC.

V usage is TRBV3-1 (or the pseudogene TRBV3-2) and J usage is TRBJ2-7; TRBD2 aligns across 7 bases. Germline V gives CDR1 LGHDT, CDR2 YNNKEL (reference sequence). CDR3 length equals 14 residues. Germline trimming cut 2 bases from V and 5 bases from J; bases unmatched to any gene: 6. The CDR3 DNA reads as TGTGCCAGCAGCCAATTACTAGCGAGAAACGAGCAGTACTTC. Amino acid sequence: CASSQLLARNEQYF.

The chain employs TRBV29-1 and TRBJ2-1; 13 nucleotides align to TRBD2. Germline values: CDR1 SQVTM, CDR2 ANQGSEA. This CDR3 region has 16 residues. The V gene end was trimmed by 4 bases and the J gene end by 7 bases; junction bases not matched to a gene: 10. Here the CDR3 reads CSVGHRLAGGGNEQFF. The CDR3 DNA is TGCAGCGTTGGCCACAGACTAGCGGGGGGAGGGAATGAGCAGTTCTTC.

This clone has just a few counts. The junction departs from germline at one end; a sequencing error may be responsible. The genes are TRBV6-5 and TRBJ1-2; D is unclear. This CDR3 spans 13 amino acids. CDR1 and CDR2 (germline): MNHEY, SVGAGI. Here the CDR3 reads CASSYRSGGHVRF. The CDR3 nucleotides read TGTGCCAGCAGTTACCGGTCGGGAGGGCACGTCCGATTC.

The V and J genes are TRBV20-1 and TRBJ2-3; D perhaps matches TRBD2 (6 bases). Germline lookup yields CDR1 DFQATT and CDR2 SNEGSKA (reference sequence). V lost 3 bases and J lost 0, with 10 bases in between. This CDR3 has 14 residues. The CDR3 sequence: CSASKGLSTDTQYF. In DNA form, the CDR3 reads TGCAGTGCTAGTAAGGGACTCAGCACAGATACGCAGTATTTT.

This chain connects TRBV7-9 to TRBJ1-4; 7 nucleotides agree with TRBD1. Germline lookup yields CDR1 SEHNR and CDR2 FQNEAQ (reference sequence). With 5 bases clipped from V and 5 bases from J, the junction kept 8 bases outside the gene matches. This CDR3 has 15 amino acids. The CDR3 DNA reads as TGTGCCAGCAGCCCGCCGGGGGACAGAAATGAAAAACTGTTTTTT. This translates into CASSPPGDRNEKLFF.

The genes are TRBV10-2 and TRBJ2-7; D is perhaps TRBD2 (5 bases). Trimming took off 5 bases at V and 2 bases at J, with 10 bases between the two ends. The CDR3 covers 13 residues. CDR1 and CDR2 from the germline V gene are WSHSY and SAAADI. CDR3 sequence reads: CASSLERTYEQYF. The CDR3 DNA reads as TGCGCCAGCAGTCTGGAGCGGACCTACGAGCAGTACTTC.

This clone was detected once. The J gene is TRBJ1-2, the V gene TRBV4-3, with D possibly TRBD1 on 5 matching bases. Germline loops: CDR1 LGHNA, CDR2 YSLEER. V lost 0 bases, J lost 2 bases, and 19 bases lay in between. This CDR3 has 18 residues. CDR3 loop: CASSQDHEEGFLNYGYTF. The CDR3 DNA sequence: TGCGCCAGCAGCCAAGATCACGAGGAGGGGTTCTTGAACTATGGCTACACCTTC.

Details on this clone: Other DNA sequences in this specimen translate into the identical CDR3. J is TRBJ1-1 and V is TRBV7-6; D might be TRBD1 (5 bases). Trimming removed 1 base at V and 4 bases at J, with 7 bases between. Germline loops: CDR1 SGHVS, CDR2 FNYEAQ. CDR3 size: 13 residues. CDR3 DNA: TGTGCCAGCAGCTTAGGGGGCGGCACTGAAGCTTTCTTT. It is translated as CASSLGGGTEAFF.

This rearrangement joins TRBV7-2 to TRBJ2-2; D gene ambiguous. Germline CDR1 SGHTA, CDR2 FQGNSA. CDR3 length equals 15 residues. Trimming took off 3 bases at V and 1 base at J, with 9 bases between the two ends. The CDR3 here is CASSFMRLNTGELFF. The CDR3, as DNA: TGTGCCAGCAGCTTTATGCGGCTGAACACCGGGGAGCTGTTTTTT.

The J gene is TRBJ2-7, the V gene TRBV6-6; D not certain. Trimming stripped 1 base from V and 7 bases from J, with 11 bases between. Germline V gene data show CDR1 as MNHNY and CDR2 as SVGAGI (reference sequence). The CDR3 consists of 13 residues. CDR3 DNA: TGTGCCAGCAGTTACTGGAGCTACGATGAGCAGTACTTC. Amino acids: CASSYWSYDEQYF.

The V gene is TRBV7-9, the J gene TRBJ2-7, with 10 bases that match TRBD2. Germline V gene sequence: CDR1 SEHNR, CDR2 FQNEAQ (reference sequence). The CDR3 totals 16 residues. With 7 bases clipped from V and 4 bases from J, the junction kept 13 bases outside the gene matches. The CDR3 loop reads CASTQGSGGAPYEQYF. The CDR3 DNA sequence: TGTGCCAGCACCCAGGGAAGCGGGGGGGCCCCTTACGAGCAGTACTTC.

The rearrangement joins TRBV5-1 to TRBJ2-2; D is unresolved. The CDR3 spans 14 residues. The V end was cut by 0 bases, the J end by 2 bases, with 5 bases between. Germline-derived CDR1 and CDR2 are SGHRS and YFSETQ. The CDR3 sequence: CASSLGSNTGELFF. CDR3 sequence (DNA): TGCGCCAGCAGCTTGGGTAGTAACACCGGGGAGCTGTTTTTT.

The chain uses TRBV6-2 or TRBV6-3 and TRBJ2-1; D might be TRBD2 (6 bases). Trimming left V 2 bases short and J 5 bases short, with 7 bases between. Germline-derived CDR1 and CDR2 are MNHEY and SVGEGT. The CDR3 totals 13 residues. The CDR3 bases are TGTGCCAGCAGTTACGGGACTCACAATGAGCAGTTCTTC. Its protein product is CASSYGTHNEQFF.

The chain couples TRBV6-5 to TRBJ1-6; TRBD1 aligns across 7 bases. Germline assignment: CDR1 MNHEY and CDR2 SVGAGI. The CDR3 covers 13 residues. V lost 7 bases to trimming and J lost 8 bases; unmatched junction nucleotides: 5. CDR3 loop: CASTGQVDSPLHF. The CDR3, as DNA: TGTGCCAGCACCGGACAGGTCGATTCACCCCTCCACTTT.

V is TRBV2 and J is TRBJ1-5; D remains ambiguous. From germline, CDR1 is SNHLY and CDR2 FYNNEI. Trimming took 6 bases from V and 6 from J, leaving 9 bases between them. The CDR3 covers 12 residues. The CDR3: CASSLSTQPQHF. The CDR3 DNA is TGTGCCAGCAGCCTATCTACTCAGCCCCAGCATTTT.

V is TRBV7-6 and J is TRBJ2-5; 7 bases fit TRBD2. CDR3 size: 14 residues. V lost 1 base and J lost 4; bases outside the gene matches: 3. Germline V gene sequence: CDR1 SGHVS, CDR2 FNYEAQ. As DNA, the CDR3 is TGTGCCAGCAGCTTAGGTCCGGGGGGAGAGACCCAGTACTTC. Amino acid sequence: CASSLGPGGETQYF.

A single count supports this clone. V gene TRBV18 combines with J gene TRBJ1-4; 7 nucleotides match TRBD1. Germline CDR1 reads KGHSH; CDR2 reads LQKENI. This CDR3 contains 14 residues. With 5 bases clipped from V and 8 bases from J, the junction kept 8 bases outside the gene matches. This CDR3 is CASSFPGQTEKLFF. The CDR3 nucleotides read TGTGCCAGCTCATTCCCGGGACAGACGGAAAAACTGTTTTTT. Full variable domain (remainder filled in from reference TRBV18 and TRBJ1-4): NAGVMQNPRHLVRRRGQEARLRCSPMKGHSHVYWYRQLPEEGLKFMVYLQKENIIDESGMPKERFSAEFPKEGPSILRIQQVVRGDSAAYFCASSFPGQTEKLFFGSGTQLSVL.

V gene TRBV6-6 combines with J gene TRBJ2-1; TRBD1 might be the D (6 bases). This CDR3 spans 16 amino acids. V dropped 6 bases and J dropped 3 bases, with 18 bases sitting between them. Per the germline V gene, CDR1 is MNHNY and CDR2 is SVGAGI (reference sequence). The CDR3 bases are TGTGCCAGCAGACCCGAACAGGGCCTATTCTACAATGAGCAGTTCTTC. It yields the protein CASRPEQGLFYNEQFF.

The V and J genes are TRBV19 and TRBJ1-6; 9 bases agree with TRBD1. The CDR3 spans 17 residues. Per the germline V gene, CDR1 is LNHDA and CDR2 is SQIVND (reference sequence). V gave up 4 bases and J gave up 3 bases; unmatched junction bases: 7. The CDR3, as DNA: TGTGCCAGTAGTACCAGGACAGGGGTACGCTATAATTCACCCCTCCACTTT. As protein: CASSTRTGVRYNSPLHF.